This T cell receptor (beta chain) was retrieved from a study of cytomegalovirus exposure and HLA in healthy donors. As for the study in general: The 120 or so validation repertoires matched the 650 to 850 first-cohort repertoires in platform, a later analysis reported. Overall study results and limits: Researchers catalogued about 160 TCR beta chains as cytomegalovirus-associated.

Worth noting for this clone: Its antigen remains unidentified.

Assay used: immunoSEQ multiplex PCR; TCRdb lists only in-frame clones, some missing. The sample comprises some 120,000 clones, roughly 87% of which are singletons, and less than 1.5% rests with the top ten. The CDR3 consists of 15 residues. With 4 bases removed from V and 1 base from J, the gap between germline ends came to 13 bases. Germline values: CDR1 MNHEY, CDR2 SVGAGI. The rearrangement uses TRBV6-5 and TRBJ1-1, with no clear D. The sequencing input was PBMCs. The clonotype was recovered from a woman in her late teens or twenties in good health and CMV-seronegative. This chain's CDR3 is CASSWEAPANTEAFF. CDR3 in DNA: TGTGCCAGCAGTTGGGAGGCGCCGGCGAACACTGAAGCTTTCTTT.